The rows below give T cell receptor beta chains drawn from one sample of a study of pediatric ulcerative colitis. Profiled with immunoSEQ multiplex PCR; TCRdb holds only in-frame clones, not every one. The table shows 30,000 to 40,000 clones, with about 81% occurring only once. The material sequenced was gut tissue. Receptor source: a boy younger than 18 with mild ulcerative colitis. Both conserved end residues are part of each CDR3. The D gene is left open where the match is weak. Size values are once, few and many counts, or a class for expanded clones, and some rows have none.

V	size	D	J	CDR3	DNA
TRBV19	few	NA	TRBJ1-5	CASSKVRGGLNQPQHF	TGTGCCAGTAGTAAGGTCCGGGGAGGACTGAATCAGCCCCAGCATTTT
TRBV30	few	NA	TRBJ1-5	CAWDHGGFSNQPQHF	TGTGCCTGGGATCACGGGGGATTTAGCAATCAGCCCCAGCATTTT
TRBV4-2	NA	NA	TRBJ2-1	CASSQDLGNYYNEQFF	TGTGCCAGCAGCCAAGATTTGGGGAACTACTACAATGAGCAGTTCTTC
TRBV2	NA	NA	TRBJ1-1	CASSGLPLGGFEAFF	TGTGCCAGCAGTGGTCTGCCACTGGGGGGCTTTGAAGCTTTCTTT
TRBV6-1	few	NA	TRBJ1-5	CASSAMDSQPQHF	TGTGCCAGCAGTGCGATGGACAGTCAGCCCCAGCATTTT
TRBV2	NA	NA	TRBJ2-2	CASFQNTGELFF	TGTGCCAGCTTCCAGAACACCGGGGAGCTGTTTTTT
TRBV18	NA	TRBD1	TRBJ2-3	CASSPAYRGTSGTDTQYF	TGTGCCAGCTCACCAGCCTACAGGGGAACGTCGGGCACAGATACGCAGTATTTT
TRBV27	NA	NA	TRBJ1-2	CASSLRGPYPYGYTF	TGTGCCAGCAGTTTAAGGGGCCCCTACCCCTATGGCTACACCTTC
TRBV5-6	NA	TRBD1	TRBJ2-7	CASSLVVTGARQYF	TGTGCCAGCAGCTTGGTCGTGACAGGGGCTCGGCAGTACTTC
TRBV5-1	NA	TRBD1	TRBJ1-3	CASGQAAGNTIYF	TGCGCCAGCGGACAGGCTGCTGGAAACACCATATATTTT
TRBV28	NA	NA	TRBJ1-3	CASSLDQSSGNTIYF	TGTGCCAGCAGTTTAGACCAAAGCTCTGGAAACACCATATATTTT
TRBV4-1	once	TRBD2	TRBJ2-3	CASSQSSGGRSDTQYF	TGCGCCAGCAGCCAATCTTCGGGGGGGCGGTCAGATACGCAGTATTTT
TRBV15	NA	NA	TRBJ1-1	CATSAQLNTEAFF	TGTGCCACCAGCGCTCAACTGAACACTGAAGCTTTCTTT
TRBV5-1	NA	NA	TRBJ2-5	CASSLDGGNGETQYF	TGCGCCAGCAGCTTGGATGGAGGGAATGGGGAGACCCAGTACTTC
TRBV6-1	NA	TRBD1	TRBJ1-5	CASRTGTVDNQPQHF	TGTGCCAGCAGGACCGGGACAGTTGACAATCAGCCCCAGCATTTT
TRBV19	NA	TRBD2	TRBJ2-1	CASTLGLAAWNEQFF	TGTGCCAGTACCCTAGGACTAGCGGCTTGGAATGAGCAGTTCTTC
TRBV10-3	NA	NA	TRBJ2-3	CAISRVGGTDTQYF	TGTGCCATCAGCAGGGTGGGCGGCACAGATACGCAGTATTTT
TRBV7-6	NA	TRBD2	TRBJ2-3	CASNPTSGGAWDTQYF	TGTGCCAGCAACCCTACTAGCGGGGGGGCCTGGGATACGCAGTATTTT
TRBV10-2	NA	NA	TRBJ1-1	CASSERQPTYTEAFF	TGCGCCAGCAGTGAAAGACAGCCCACTTACACTGAAGCTTTCTTT
TRBV5-1	once	NA	TRBJ1-2	CASSSGRLRDGYTF	TGCGCCAGCAGCTCGGGACGATTGAGGGATGGCTACACCTTC
TRBV10-3	few	NA	TRBJ2-1	CAISGVRGPYNEQFF	TGTGCCATCAGTGGGGTACGGGGCCCATACAATGAGCAGTTCTTC
TRBV7-9	once	TRBD1	TRBJ2-2	CASSLGDSTGELFF	TGTGCCAGCAGCTTAGGGGACAGCACCGGGGAGCTGTTTTTT
TRBV18	NA	NA	TRBJ2-5	CASSPMETQYF	TGTGCCAGCTCACCGATGGAGACCCAGTACTTC
TRBV29-1	few	NA	TRBJ1-1	CSVEEDGTEAFF	TGCAGCGTTGAAGAAGACGGAACTGAAGCTTTCTTT